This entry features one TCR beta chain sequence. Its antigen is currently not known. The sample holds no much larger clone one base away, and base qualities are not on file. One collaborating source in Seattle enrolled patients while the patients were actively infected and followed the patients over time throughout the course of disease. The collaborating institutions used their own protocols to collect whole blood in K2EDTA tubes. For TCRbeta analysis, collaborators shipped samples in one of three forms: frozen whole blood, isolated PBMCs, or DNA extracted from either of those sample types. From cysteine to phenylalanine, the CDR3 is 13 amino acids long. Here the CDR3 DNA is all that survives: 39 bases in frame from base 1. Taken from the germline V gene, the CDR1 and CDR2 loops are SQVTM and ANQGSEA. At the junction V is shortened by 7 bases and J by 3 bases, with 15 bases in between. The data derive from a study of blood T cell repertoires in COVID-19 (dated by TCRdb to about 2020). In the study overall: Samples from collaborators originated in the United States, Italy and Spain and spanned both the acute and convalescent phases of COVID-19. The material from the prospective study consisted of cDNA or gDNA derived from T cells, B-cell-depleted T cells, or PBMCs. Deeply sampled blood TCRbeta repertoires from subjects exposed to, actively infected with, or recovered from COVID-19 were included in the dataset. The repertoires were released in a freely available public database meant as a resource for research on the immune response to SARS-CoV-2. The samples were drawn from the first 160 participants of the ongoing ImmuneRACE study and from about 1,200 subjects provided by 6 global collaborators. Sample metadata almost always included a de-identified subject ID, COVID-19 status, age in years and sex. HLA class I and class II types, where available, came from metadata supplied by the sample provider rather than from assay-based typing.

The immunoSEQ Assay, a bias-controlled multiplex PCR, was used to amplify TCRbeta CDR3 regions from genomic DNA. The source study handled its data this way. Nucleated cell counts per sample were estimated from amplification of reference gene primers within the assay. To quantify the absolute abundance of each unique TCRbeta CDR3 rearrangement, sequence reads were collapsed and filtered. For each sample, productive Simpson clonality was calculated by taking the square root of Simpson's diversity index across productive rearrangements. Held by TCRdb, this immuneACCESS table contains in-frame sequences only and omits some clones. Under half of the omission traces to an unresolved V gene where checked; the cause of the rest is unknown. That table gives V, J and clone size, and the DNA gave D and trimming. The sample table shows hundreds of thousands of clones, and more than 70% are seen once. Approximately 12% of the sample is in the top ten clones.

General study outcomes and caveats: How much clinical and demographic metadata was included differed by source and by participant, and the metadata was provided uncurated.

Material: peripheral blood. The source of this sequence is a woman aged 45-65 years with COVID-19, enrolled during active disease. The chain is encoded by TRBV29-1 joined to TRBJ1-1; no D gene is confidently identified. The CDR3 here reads CSGSKSPDTEAFF. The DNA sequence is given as TGCAGCGGATCCAAGAGCCCGGACACTGAAGCTTTCTTT.